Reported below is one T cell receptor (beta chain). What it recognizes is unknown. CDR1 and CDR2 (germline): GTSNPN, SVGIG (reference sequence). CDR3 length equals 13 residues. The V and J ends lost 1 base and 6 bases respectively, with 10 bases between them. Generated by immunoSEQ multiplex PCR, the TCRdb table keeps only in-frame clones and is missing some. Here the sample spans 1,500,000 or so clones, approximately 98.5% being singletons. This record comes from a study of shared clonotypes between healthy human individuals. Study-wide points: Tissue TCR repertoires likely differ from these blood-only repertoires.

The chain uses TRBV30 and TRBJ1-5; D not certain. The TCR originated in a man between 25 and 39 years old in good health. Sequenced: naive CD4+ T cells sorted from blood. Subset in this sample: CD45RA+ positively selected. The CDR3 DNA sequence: TGTGCCTGGAGTGGAGCAGGTGGTCAGCCCCAGCATTTT. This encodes CAWSGAGGQPQHF. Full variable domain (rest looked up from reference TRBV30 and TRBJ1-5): SQTIHQWPATLVQPVGSPLSLECTVEGTSNPNLYWYRQAAGRGLQLLFYSVGIGQISSEVPQNLSASRPQDRQFILSSKKLLLSDSGFYLCAWSGAGGQPQHFGDGTRLSIL.